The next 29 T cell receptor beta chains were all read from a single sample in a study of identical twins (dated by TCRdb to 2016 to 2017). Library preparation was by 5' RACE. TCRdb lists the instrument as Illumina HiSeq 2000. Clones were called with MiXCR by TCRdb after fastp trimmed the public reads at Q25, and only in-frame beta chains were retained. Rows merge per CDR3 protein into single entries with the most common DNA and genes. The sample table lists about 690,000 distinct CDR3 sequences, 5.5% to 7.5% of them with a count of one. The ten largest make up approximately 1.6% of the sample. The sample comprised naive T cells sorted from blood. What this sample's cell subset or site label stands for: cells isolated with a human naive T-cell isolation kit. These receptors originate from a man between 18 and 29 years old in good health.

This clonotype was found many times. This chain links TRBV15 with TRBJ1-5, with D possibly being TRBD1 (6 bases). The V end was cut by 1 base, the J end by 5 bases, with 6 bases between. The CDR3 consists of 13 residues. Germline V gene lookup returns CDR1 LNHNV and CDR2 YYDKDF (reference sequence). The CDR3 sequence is CATSRAGDQPQHF. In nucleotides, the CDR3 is TGTGCCACCAGCAGAGCAGGGGATCAGCCCCAGCATTTT.

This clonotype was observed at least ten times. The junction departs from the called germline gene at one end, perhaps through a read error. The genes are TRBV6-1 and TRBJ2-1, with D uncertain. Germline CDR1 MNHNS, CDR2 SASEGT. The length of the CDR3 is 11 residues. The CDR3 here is CASSDRTPTLF. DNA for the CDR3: TGTGCCAGCAGTGATCGGACCCCCACCCTCTTC.

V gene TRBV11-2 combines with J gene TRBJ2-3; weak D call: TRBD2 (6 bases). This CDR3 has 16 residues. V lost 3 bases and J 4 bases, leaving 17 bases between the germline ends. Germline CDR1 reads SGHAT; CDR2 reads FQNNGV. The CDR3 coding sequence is TGTGCCAGCAGCTTCTCCCGGTGGGGGGAGGCAGATACGCAGTATTTT. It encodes CASSFSRWGEADTQYF.

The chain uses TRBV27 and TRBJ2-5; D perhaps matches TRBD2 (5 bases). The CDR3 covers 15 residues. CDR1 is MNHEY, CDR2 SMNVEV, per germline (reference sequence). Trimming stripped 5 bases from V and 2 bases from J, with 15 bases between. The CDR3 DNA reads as TGTGCCAGCAGTCCATCCCGAGGGAGACAAGAGACCCAGTACTTC. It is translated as CASSPSRGRQETQYF.

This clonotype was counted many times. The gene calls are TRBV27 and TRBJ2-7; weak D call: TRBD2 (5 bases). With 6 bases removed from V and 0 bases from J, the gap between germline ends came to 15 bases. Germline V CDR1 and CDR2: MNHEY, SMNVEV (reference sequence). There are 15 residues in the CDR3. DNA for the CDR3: TGTGCCAGCAGCCCCATAGCGTTTAGCTCCTACGAGCAGTACTTC. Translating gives CASSPIAFSSYEQYF.

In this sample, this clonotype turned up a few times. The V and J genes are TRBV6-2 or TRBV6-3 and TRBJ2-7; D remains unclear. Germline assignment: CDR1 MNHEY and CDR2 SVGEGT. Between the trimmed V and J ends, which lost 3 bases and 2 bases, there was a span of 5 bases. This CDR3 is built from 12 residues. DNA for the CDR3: TGTGCCAGCAGTTATTTCCCCTACGAGCAGTACTTC. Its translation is CASSYFPYEQYF.

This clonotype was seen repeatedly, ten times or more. This CDR3 reads CASSTDRASNQPQHF. For the CDR3, the DNA is TGTGCCAGCAGCACGGACAGGGCCAGCAATCAGCCCCAGCATTTT. This rearrangement joins TRBV2 to TRBJ1-5, with 8 positions matching TRBD1. Germline CDR1 reads SNHLY; CDR2 reads FYNNEI. CDR3 length: 15 residues. With V trimmed by 6 bases and J by 1 base, 5 bases remained unmatched.

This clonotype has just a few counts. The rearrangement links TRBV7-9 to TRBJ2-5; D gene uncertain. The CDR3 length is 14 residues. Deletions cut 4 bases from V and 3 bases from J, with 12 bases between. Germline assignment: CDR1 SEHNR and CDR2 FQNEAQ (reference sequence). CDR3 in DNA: TGTGCCAGCAGCTCCTTGGATCGGGAAGAGACCCAGTACTTC. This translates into CASSSLDREETQYF.

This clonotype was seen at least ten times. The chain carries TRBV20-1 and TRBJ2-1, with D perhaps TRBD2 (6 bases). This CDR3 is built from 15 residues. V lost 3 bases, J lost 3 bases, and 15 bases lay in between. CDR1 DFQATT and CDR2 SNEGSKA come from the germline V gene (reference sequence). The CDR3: CSASSGRGDYNEQFF. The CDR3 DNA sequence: TGCAGTGCTAGTTCGGGGCGCGGGGACTACAATGAGCAGTTCTTC.

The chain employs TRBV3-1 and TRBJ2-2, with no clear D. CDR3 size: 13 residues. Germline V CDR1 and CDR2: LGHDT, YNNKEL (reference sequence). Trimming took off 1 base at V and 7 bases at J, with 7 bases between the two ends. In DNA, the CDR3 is TGTGCCAGCAGCCAAGTTTCTGGCGGGGAGCTGTTTTTT. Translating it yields CASSQVSGGELFF. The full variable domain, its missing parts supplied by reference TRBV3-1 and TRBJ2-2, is DTAVSQTPKYLVTQMGNDKSIKCEQNLGHDTMYWYKQDSKKFLKIMFSYNNKELIINETVPNRFSPKSPDKAHLNLHINSLELGDSAVYFCASSQVSGGELFFGEGSRLTVL.

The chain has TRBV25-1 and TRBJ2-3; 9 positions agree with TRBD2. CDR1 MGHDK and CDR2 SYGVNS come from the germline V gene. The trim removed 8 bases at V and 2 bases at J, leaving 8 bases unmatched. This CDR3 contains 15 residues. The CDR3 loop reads CASGQREDITDTQYF. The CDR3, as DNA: TGTGCCAGCGGCCAGCGGGAGGATATCACAGATACGCAGTATTTT. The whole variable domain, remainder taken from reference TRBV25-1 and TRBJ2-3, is EADIYQTPRYLVIGTGKKITLECSQTMGHDKMYWYQQDPGMELHLIHYSYGVNSTEKGDLSSESTVSRIRTEHFPLTLESARPSHTSQYLCASGQREDITDTQYFGPGTRLTVL.

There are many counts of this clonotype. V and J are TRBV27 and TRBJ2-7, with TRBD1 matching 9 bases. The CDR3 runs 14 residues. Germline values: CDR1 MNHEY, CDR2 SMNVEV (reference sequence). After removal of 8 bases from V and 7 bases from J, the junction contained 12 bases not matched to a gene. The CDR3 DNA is TGTGCCAGCGGCGGAACCGGGACAGGGTATGAGCAGTACTTC. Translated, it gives CASGGTGTGYEQYF.

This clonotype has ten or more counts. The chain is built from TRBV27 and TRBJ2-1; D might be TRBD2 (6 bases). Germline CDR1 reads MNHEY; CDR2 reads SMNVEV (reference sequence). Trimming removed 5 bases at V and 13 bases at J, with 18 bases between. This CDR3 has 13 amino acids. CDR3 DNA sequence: TGTGCCAGCAGTACCCGACTAGACCCGTATCAGTTCTTC. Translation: CASSTRLDPYQFF.

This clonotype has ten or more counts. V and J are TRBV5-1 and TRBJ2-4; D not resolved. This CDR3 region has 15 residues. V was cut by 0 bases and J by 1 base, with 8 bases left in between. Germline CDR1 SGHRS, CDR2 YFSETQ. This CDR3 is CASSLGSGAKNIQYF. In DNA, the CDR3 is TGCGCCAGCAGCTTGGGGTCCGGGGCCAAAAACATTCAGTACTTC.

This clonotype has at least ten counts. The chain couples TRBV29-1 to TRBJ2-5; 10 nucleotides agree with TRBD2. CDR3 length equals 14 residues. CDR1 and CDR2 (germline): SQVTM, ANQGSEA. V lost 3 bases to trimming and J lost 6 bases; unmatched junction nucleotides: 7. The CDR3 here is CSVDKREGLKTQYF. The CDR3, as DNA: TGCAGCGTTGATAAGCGGGAGGGCCTAAAGACCCAGTACTTC.

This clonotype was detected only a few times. The CDR3 bases are TGCAGCGTTGATAGGCGCGGTGGGGAGACCCAGTACTTC. Its protein product is CSVDRRGGETQYF. This chain links TRBV29-1 with TRBJ2-5; unclear D gene. Germline V gives CDR1 SQVTM, CDR2 ANQGSEA. The CDR3 has 13 residues. V lost 3 bases and J 5 bases, leaving 13 bases between the germline ends.

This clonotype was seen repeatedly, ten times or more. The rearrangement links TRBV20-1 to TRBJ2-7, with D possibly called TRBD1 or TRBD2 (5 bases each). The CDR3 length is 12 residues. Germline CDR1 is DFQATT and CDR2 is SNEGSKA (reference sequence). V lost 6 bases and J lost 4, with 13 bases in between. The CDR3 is CSAEGPRYEQYF. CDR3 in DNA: TGCAGTGCCGAGGGGCCCAGATACGAGCAGTACTTC.

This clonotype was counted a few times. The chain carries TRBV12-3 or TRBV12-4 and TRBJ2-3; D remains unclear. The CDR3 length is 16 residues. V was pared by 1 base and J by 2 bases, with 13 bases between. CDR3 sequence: CASSLVAFPDTDTQYF. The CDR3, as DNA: TGTGCCAGCAGTTTAGTAGCTTTCCCCGACACAGATACGCAGTATTTT.

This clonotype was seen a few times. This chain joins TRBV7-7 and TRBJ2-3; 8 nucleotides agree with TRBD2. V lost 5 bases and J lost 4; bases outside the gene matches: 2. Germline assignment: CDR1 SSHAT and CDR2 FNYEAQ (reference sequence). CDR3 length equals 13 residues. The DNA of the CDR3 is TGTGCCAGCAGCCGGGGGGGACCAGATACGCAGTATTTT. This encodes CASSRGGPDTQYF.

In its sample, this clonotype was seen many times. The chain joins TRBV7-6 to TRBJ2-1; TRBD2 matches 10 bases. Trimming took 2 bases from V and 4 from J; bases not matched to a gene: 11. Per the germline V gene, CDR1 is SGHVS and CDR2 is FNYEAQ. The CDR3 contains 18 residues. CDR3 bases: TGTGCCAGCAGCTTACTAGCGGGAGACCCATCATATTACAATGAGCAGTTCTTC. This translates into CASSLLAGDPSYYNEQFF.

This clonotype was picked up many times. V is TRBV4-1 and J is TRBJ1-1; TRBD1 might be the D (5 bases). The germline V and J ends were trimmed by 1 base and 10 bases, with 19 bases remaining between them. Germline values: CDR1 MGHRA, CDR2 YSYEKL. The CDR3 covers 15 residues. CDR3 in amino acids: CASSQVGSRGEGAFF. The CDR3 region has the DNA TGCGCCAGCAGCCAAGTTGGGTCGAGGGGTGAGGGAGCTTTCTTT.

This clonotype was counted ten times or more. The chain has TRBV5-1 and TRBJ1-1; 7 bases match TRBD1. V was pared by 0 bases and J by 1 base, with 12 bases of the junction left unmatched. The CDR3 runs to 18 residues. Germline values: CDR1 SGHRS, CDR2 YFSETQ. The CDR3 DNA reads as TGCGCCAGCAGCTTGGATCCGGGCAGGGGGTATGGGAACACTGAAGCTTTCTTT. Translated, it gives CASSLDPGRGYGNTEAFF. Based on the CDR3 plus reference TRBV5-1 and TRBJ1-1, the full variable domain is KAGVTQTPRYLIKTRGQQVTLSCSPISGHRSVSWYQQTPGQGLQFLFEYFSETQRNKGNFPGRFSGRQFSNSRSEMNVSTLELGDSALYLCASSLDPGRGYGNTEAFFGQGTRLTVV.

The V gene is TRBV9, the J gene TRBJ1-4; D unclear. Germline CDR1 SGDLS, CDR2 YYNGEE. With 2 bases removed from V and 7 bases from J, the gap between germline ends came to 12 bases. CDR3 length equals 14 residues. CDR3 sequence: CASSVGGSTEKLFF. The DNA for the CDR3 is TGTGCCAGCAGCGTCGGCGGGAGTACTGAAAAACTGTTTTTT.

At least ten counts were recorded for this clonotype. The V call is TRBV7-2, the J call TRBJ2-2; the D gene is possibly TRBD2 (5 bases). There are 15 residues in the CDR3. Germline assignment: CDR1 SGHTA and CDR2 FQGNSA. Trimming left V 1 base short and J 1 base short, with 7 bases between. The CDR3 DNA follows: TGTGCCAGCAGCTTAGGAGGGAGGAACACCGGGGAGCTGTTTTTT. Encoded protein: CASSLGGRNTGELFF.

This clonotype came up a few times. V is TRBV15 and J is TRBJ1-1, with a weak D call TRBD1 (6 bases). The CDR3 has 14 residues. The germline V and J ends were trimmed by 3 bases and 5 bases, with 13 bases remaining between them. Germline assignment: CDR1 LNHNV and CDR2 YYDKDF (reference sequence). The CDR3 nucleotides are TGTGCCACCAGCAGGCCAGGGGTGTGGACTGAAGCTTTCTTT. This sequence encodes CATSRPGVWTEAFF.

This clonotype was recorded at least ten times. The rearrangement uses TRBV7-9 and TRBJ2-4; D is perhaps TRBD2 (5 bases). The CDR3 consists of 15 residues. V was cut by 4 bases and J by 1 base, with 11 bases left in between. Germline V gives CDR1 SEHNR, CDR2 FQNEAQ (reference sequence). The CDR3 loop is CASSWPEGAKNIQYF. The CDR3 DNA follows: TGTGCCAGCAGCTGGCCCGAGGGTGCCAAAAACATTCAGTACTTC.

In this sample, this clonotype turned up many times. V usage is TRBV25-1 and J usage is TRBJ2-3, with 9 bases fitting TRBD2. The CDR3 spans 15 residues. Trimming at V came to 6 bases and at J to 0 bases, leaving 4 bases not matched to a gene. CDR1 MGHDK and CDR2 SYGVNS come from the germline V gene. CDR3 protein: CASSPLAGSTDTQYF. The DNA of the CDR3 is TGTGCCAGCAGCCCCCTAGCGGGGAGCACAGATACGCAGTATTTT.

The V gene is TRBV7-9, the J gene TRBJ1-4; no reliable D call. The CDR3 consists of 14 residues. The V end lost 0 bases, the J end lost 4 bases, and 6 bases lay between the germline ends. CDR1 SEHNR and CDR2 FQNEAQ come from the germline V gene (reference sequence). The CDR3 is CASSLALSNEKLFF. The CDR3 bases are TGTGCCAGCAGCTTAGCGCTGAGTAATGAAAAACTGTTTTTT.

CDR3 residues: CASSARTGFVYEQYF. CDR3 coding DNA: TGTGCCAGCAGTGCCCGGACAGGGTTTGTGTACGAGCAGTACTTC. The chain joins TRBV28 to TRBJ2-7; 8 nucleotides line up with TRBD1. Germline V gives CDR1 MDHEN, CDR2 SYDVKM. V dropped 5 bases and J dropped 4; count of bases not matched to a gene: 10. There are 15 residues in the CDR3.